Below, one T cell receptor (beta chain) is given with its context. Its specificity is unknown. Because it lacks the conserved phenylalanine or tryptophan at the end, this CDR3 is likely a read error. This sample is part of a study of tumor-infiltrating lymphocytes in primary liver carcinoma. Overall study context: The study enrolled male and female patients aged 30 to 69 years.

From approximately 0.5 ug of total RNA, TCR beta-specific cDNA was reverse-transcribed using a constant-region primer. Libraries for TCR beta were built through three nested multiplex PCR rounds, which together made up a slightly modified ARM-PCR procedure. For 10 cycles apiece, the opening two PCR rounds ran with TRBV1-TRBV30 forward primers and a C-beta reverse primer. From the multiplex PCR reads, TCRdb called clonotypes with MiXCR, one entry per CDR3 protein. The table lists hundreds of thousands of distinct CDR3 sequences, 65% of them singletons. There are 14 residues in the CDR3. In germline, CDR1 is MDHEN, CDR2 SYDVKM. Trimming cost V 11 bases and J 1 base, with 18 bases left between them. Germline DNA was extracted too, while blood RNA derived from unsorted whole blood. Preoperatively, around 4 milliliters of peripheral blood were collected. General study points: For tumor-adjacent and tumor-blood pairs, overlap was less than that seen for tumor region pairs.

The TCR comes from a man between 40 and 49 years old with primary liver carcinoma and hepatitis B virus infection. The rearrangement links TRBV28 to TRBJ2-7; perhaps TRBD2 as D (5 bases). The sequencing sample was made of peripheral blood. CDR3 amino acids: CARRPISVSYEQYL. CDR3 bases: TGTGCCCGCCGCCCAATTAGCGTTTCCTACGAGCAGTACCTC.